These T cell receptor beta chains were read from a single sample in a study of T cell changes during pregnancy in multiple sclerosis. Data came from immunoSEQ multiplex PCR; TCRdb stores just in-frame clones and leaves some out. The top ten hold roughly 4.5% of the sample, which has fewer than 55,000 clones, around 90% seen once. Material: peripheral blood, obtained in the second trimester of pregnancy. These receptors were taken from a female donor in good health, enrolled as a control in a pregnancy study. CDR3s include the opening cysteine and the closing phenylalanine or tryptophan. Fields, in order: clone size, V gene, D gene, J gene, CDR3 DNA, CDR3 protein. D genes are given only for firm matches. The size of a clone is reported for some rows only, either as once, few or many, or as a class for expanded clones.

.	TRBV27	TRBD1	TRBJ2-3	TGTGCCAGCAGTTTTCTAGGACAGGGGGCTACAGATACGCAGTATTTT	CASSFLGQGATDTQYF
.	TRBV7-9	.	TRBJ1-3	TGTGCCAGCAGCTCAGGGGCTGGAAACACCATATATTTT	CASSSGAGNTIYF
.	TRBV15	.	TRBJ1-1	TGTGCCACCAGCAGAGCGCGGGGGGTCTCGTACGGCACTGAAGCTTTCTTT	CATSRARGVSYGTEAFF
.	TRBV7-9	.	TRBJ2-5	TGTGCCAGCAGCTCAAAGAGGGAAGAGACCCAGTACTTC	CASSSKREETQYF
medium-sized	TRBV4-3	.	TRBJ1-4	TGCGCCAGCAGCCAAGATAGGTCGGAGGGCCTCGAAAAACTGTTTTTT	CASSQDRSEGLEKLFF
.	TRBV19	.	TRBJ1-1	TGTGCCAGTAGTATAGGTACCAGGGGTGTGGCTGAAGCTTTCTTT	CASSIGTRGVAEAFF
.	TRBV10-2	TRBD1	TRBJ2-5	TGCGCCAGCAAGGGGACAGTTTCGTCAGAGACCCAGTACTTC	CASKGTVSSETQYF
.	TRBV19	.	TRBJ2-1	TGTGCCAGTAGTATGGCTAGAAACAATGAGCAGTTCTTC	CASSMARNNEQFF
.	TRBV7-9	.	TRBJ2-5	TGTGCCAGCAGCTTAGCTCAGGAAGAGACCCAGTACTTC	CASSLAQEETQYF
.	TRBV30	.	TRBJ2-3	TGTGCCTGGAGTATTAGGGGGGGAATCACAGATACGCAGTATTTT	CAWSIRGGITDTQYF
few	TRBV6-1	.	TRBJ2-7	TGTGCCACAGGGGGACCCGGGGGGGGGACCTACGAGCAGTACTTC	CATGGPGGGTYEQYF
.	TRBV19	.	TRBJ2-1	TGTGCCAGTAGTATAGATCTGGAGACTGGTTCCTACAATGAGCAGTTCTTC	CASSIDLETGSYNEQFF
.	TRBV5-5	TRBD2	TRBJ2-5	TGTGCCAGCAGCGGGGGACTAGCGAGCGAGACCCAGTACTTC	CASSGGLASETQYF
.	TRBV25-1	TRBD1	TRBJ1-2	TGTGCCAGCAGGTCCCCCGGGACAGTTAACTATGGCTACACCTTC	CASRSPGTVNYGYTF
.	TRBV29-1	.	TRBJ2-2	TGCAGCGTTTCCCAAGCGGGTGCGAACACCGGGGAGCTGTTTTTT	CSVSQAGANTGELFF
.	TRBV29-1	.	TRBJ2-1	TGCAGCGTTGACACCTATCTGTATAATGAGCAGTTCTTC	CSVDTYLYNEQFF
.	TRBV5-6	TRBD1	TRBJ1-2	TGTGCCAGCAGCTTCGGAGGGACAGGGGTAGGTCTCCTCTATGGCTACACCTTC	CASSFGGTGVGLLYGYTF
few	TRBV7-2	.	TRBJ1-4	TGTGCCAGCAGCTTAGAACTGTCAAGTGAAAAACTGTTTTTT	CASSLELSSEKLFF
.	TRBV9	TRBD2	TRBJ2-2	TGTGCCAGCAGCACCCAACTAGGGAGGGACCGGGAGCTGTTTTTT	CASSTQLGRDRELFF
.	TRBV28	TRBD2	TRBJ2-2	TGTGCCAGCAGTTTAGCGGGAGAGACCGGGGAGCTGTTTTTT	CASSLAGETGELFF
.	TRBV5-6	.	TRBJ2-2	TGTGCCAGCAGCTTCACAGGTGTCAGGGCCGGGGAGCTGTTTTTT	CASSFTGVRAGELFF
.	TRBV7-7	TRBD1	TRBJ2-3	TGTGCCAGCAGCCCCGGGACAGGGAACACAGATACGCAGTATTTT	CASSPGTGNTDTQYF
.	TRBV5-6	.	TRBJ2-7	TGTGCCAGCAGCTTGGGGGGAGACAACTCCTACGAGCAGTACTTC	CASSLGGDNSYEQYF
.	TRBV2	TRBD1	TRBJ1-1	TGTGCCAGCAGAATAGAGGGGGCGAACACTGAAGCTTTCTTT	CASRIEGANTEAFF
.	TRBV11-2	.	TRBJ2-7	TGTGCCAGCAGCTTAGTTAACTGGGCTTCCTCCTACGAGCAGTACTTC	CASSLVNWASSYEQYF
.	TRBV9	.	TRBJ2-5	TGTGCCAGCAGCGTTACGGACAGCCGGGACCAGACCCAGTACTTC	CASSVTDSRDQTQYF
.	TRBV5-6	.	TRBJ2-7	TGTGCCAGCAGTTCGGGCTACGAGCAGTACTTC	CASSSGYEQYF
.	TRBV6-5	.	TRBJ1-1	TGTGCCAGCGAGCCTTTACCTGACAGTGAAGCTTTCTTT	CASEPLPDSEAFF
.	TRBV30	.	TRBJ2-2	TGTGCCTGGAGTGTACAGAGGGTTCGCTTGACCGGGGAGCTGTTTTTT	CAWSVQRVRLTGELFF
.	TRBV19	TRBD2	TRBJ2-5	TGTGCCAGTAGTATCTCGGGACTAGCGGGGGGCGGGGGAGAGACCCAGTACTTC	CASSISGLAGGGGETQYF
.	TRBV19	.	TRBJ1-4	TGTGCCAGTAGCTTAACAGGGTACCATCTGTTTTTT	CASSLTGYHLFF
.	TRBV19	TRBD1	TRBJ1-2	TGTGCCAGTAGTACTATCCGAGGGACAGGGGCCCGGGACTATGGCTACACCTTC	CASSTIRGTGARDYGYTF
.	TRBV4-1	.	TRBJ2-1	TGCGCCAGCAGCCAAGCTAGCTTTACCTTTGAGCAGTTCTTC	CASSQASFTFEQFF
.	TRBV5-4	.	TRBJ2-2	TGTGCCCAACGCGAGGGGAACACCGGGGAGCTGTTTTTT	CAQREGNTGELFF
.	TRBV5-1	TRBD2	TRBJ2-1	TGCGCCAGCAGCTTGGTAGCGGGAGGGCCTCAGGAGCAGTTCTTC	CASSLVAGGPQEQFF
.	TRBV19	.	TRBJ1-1	TGTGCCAGTAGTAACGACAGGATTTTAATGAACACTGAAGCTTTCTTT	CASSNDRILMNTEAFF
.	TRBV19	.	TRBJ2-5	TGTGCCAGTGCCCCTGGGCACCAAGAGACCCAGTACTTC	CASAPGHQETQYF
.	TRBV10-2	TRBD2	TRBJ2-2	TGCGCCAGCAGTGCGAACCAGCGGGGGGCGCGAGGGGAGCTGTTTTTT	CASSANQRGARGELFF
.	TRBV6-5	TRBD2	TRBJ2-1	TGTGCCAGCAGTCCCGGACTAGGGGCCAGCAATGAGCAGTTCTTC	CASSPGLGASNEQFF
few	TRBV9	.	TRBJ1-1	TGTGCCAGCAGCCCAGGGGAGTCCGCTGAAGCTTTCTTT	CASSPGESAEAFF
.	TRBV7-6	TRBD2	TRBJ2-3	TGTGCCAGCAGCAGAGGACTAGCGGGCCCCACAGATACGCAGTATTTT	CASSRGLAGPTDTQYF
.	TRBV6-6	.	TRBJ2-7	TGTGCCAGCAGAAAAGACCGGGACATCTACTACGAGCAGTACTTC	CASRKDRDIYYEQYF
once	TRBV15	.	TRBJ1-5	TGTGCCACCAGCAGAGATTGGAGACAGCCCCAGCATTTT	CATSRDWRQPQHF